This paragraph covers one T cell receptor (beta chain) sequence. What it binds is not known. Peripheral blood, about 9.4 milliliters per donor, was collected. The record originates from a study of blood T cells in healthy people across ages. Across the whole study: Per every two T cells, about one barcoded beta molecule was captured by template switching. The study, taken as a whole, reports: It was the long-lived donors that had more naive CD4+ cells and higher diversity than aged donors.

The V segment lost 6 bases and the J segment 6 bases; nucleotides outside the gene matches: 8. The CDR3 length is 14 residues. A second PCR of roughly 7 to 11 cycles used a sample-barcoded 5' primer and a J-beta primer mix. TCRdb ran MiXCR on the 5' RACE reads and lists one entry per CDR3 protein. Among 650,000 to 1,000,000 distinct CDR3 sequences listed, 35% to 60% were seen once. The sample consisted of blood. This sequence originates from an elderly man in good health. This rearrangement joins TRBV12-3 or TRBV12-4 to TRBJ2-3; TRBD1 agrees at 8 bases. CDR3 region: CASRDDRGGDTQYF. CDR3 coding DNA: TGTGCCAGCAGGGATGACAGGGGTGGGGATACGCAGTATTTT.